This T cell receptor beta chain was identified during a study of post-analysis software for immune sequencing data. For the study at large: Patients with relapsing-remitting, secondary progressive and progressive-relapsing multiple sclerosis courses were all represented.

Included in the TCR beta cDNA libraries were unique molecular identifiers. Yield was roughly 0.5 million cDNA molecules from approximately 0.95 to 9.8 million T cells. TCRdb analysed the PCR reads with MiXCR anew, one entry per CDR3 protein. The data contain hundreds of thousands of distinct CDR3 sequences, 25% to 30% of them singletons. The CDR3 length is 12 residues. With 1 base removed from V and 13 bases from J, the gap between germline ends came to 11 bases. Germline V CDR1 and CDR2: LGHDT, YNNKEL (reference sequence). This clonotype occurred a few times. Its specificity is unknown. Study observations and caveats: Diversity measured as normalized Chao1 was significantly lower in multiple sclerosis patients than in controls. Analysis by F measure revealed that same-batch samples clustered strongly together. Compared with controls, patients had more of about 5 TRBV segments, including TRBV5-6, TRBV5-1 and TRBV20-1.

The TCR was taken from a girl aged 10-17 years with multiple sclerosis. V gene TRBV3-1 combines with J gene TRBJ2-1; weak D call: TRBD2 (6 bases). Material for sequencing was blood. This CDR3 is CASSQVGGTQFF. The CDR3, as DNA: TGTGCCAGCAGCCAAGTTGGAGGGACTCAGTTCTTC.